This TCR beta chain came from a study of OX40 agonist ivuxolimab in advanced cancers. Study summary: Ivuxolimab is an agonistic anti-OX40 (CD134) antibody, and patients were treated with it. Patients treated during dose escalation were battling hepatocellular carcinoma, melanoma, renal cell or head and neck cancer. Six ivuxolimab dose levels, 0.01 to 10 mg/kg, were given intravenously every 2 weeks. Study-level findings and limits: Patients with a partial response at 0.1-3.0 mg/kg had among the lowest clonal expansion.

TCRdb keeps only in-frame clones here, not all; method: immunoSEQ multiplex PCR. Of about 81,000 clones listed, roughly 91% are singletons. As concerns this clone: As yet, its antigen is unknown.

This CDR3 spans 17 amino acids. Trimming left V 4 bases short and J 6 bases short, with 23 bases between. Germline V gene sequence: CDR1 SGDLS, CDR2 YYNGEE. The chain joins TRBV9 to TRBJ2-1, with D possibly being TRBD1 (5 bases). Here the sequenced sample was CD4+ or CD8+ T cells sorted from blood, taken in a trial of the OX40 agonist ivuxolimab. This clonotype originated in an adult with an advanced solid tumor such as melanoma, head and neck, liver or kidney cancer. The DNA for the CDR3 is TGTGCCAGCAGCACCCGTGGGGCCACACAAGGGGCCAATGAGCAGTTCTTC. It yields the protein CASSTRGATQGANEQFF.